This T cell receptor beta chain came from a study of neurological immune-mediated disorders (dated by TCRdb to the late 2010s). In the study overall: The study compared peripheral blood TCR-beta repertoires of HTLV-I-associated myelopathy (HAM/TSP) patients, multiple sclerosis patients and healthy controls using UMI-based sequencing. Alongside PBMC samples, the set of around 99 TCR-beta libraries contained longitudinal samples, technical triplicates, and paired CD4+ and CD8+ T-cell subsets that had been sorted. Longitudinal HAM/TSP donors and healthy donors each had 3 time-points at intervals of roughly 3-40 months. The cohort comprised 68 subjects: roughly 15 HAM/TSP patients, some 35 multiple sclerosis patients and about 20 healthy controls.

Study-wide conclusions, independent of this receptor: No identical CDR3 amino acid sequences were shared among expanded clones across subjects, suggesting private TCR-beta repertoires in all groups. The highest TCR clonal expansion was observed in HAM/TSP patients, whereas the lowest was observed in MS patients, even when compared with healthy controls.

According to the study, the label for this sample's time point signals: longitudinal time-point 2. Unsorted PBMC libraries were generated from 2 million PBMCs stored in RNAlater at -80 °C until RNA extraction. PBMCs were separated from peripheral blood using Ficoll-Hypaque density gradient centrifugation and then cryopreserved in liquid nitrogen. For this clonotype: This receptor's antigen is unknown. Per-nucleotide qualities are absent, and no much larger clonotype sits a single base away.

cDNA was synthesized by template-switch 5'RACE using a primer carrying a 10-nucleotide random unique molecular identifier by which each TCR transcript was tagged. Over 170 million TCR-beta sequences, covering 15-18 subjects, were produced in each sequencing run. Total RNA was extracted with the RNeasy kit. The KAPA Real-time Library Amplification kit was used to amplify TCR-beta VDJ regions with primers for the TCR constant region and the 5'RACE anchor. Sample indexes and Illumina adaptors were added in a first PCR, and a second PCR then increased library yield. After Ampure bead purification, the TCR product of roughly 650 bp was size-selected on a 2% E-gel SizeSelection system. Before pooling, library quality was assessed on a Bioanalyzer, concentration was determined with Qubit, and library quantification was performed with the Kapa Library Quantification kit. An Illumina HiSeq 2500 was used to sequence the libraries paired-end at 2 x 150 bp. To increase sequence diversity, about 25-31% phiX was spiked into each library pool. As for the original processing: Quality-filtered reads were processed with the UMI-based MiGEC pipeline, which removed over 90% of raw TCR sequences during error correction. IMGT germline references were used for alignment of VDJ genes, and clonotypes were defined by a unique CDR3 amino acid sequence together with V-J genes. Clonal expansion, Shannon diversity, and CDR3 relatedness (CalcPairwiseDistances, ClusterSamples) were evaluated with VDJtools, and phylogenetic trees were built with CLCbio workbench. Using coefficient-of-variation modelling across technical triplicates, the study counted a clone as expanded if it had at least 8 unique UMIs. TCRdb trimmed the raw reads at Q25, called clones with MiXCR and kept productive beta chains. Rows merge per CDR3 protein into single entries with the most common DNA and genes. TCRdb, rather than the study authors, made the V and J calls. Counted in this sample were some 100,000 distinct CDR3 sequences; over 10% of them appeared once. 5% of the sample is held by the ten biggest clonotypes.

Spanning cysteine to phenylalanine, the CDR3 consists of 13 amino acids. Left in the record is the CDR3 DNA by itself, 39 bases read in frame from the first base. V loses 8 bases of germline sequence and J loses 2 bases, and the interval between the two ends is 13 bases. CDR1 and CDR2 are drawn from the germline V gene: SGHVS, FQNEAQ. The rearranged segments are TRBV7-8 and TRBJ2-7, with TRBD2 as a weak D call on 6 bases. The sequencing sample was made of PBMCs. This sequence was found in a female donor with HTLV-1-associated myelopathy (HAM/TSP). The CDR3 has the sequence CASLRGQTYEQYF. Read as DNA, the sequence is TGTGCCAGCTTGCGGGGTCAGACCTACGAGCAGTACTTC.